The following is a TCR beta chain sequence with its context. TCRdb reanalysed the RT-PCR reads using MiXCR and keeps one entry per CDR3 protein. Of about 960,000 distinct CDR3 sequences in the sample, approximately 19% were seen once. J lost 4 bases, V lost 1 base, and 6 bases had no gene match. Germline CDR1 and CDR2: LGHDT and YNNKEL (reference sequence). The CDR3 loop spans 15 amino acids. The entry originates in a study of patients and donors after allogeneic stem cell transplantation. Input material: blood, either unsorted or a sorted T cell fraction (not recorded which). This sequence was found in a human donor who was either an allogeneic HSCT recipient or a stem cell or donor lymphocyte infusion donor (not recorded which). It is not recorded whose cells these are; they may come from a transplant donor. The V and J genes are TRBV3-1 and TRBJ1-2, with TRBD1 matching over 7 bases. DNA of the CDR3: TGTGCCAGCAGCCAAGGATCAGGGGGTAGCTATGGCTACACCTTC. Residues: CASSQGSGGSYGYTF.